Following are 22 T cell receptor beta chains from one sample sequenced in a study of T cell responses to AZD1222 COVID-19 vaccine. Profiling relied on immunoSEQ multiplex PCR, and the TCRdb table lists in-frame clones only, not all of them. The repertoire holds 150,000 to 180,000 clones, with roughly 90% as singletons. The sample consisted of peripheral blood, taken on day 0 of AZD1222 vaccination. These receptors came from an adult in good health.

This chain joins TRBV28 and TRBJ1-3; 9 bases are a match to TRBD1. The CDR3 covers 16 residues. V trimming: 8 bases; J trimming: 1 base; junction bases outside the gene matches: 9. Per the germline V gene, CDR1 is MDHEN and CDR2 is SYDVKM. The CDR3 protein is CASYSYRGLSGNTIYF. As DNA, the CDR3 is TGTGCCAGCTACTCCTACAGGGGGCTGTCTGGAAACACCATATATTTT.

There are a few counts of this clone. The genes are TRBV7-3 and TRBJ2-5; 9 nucleotides line up with TRBD2. The CDR3 runs to 15 residues. Losses at the gene ends were 5 bases for V and 5 bases for J; bases not matched to a gene: 9. Germline CDR1 reads SGHTA; CDR2 reads FQGTGA. CDR3 DNA: TGTGCCAGCAGCCCAGGGGGTAGCGGGGGCGAGACCCAGTACTTC. Protein: CASSPGGSGGETQYF.

The chain employs TRBV18 and TRBJ2-7; either TRBD1 or TRBD2 may supply D (5 bases each). The germline V and J ends were trimmed by 5 bases and 5 bases, with 13 bases remaining between them. CDR1 and CDR2 (germline): KGHSH, LQKENI. The CDR3 is 13 residues long. CDR3 DNA sequence: TGTGCCAGCTCAGACAGCCTGGGGGACGAGCAGTACTTC. Protein product: CASSDSLGDEQYF.

The V gene is TRBV4-3, the J gene TRBJ1-1; D might be TRBD1 (6 bases). Germline V lookup: CDR1 LGHNA, CDR2 YSLEER. The CDR3 runs to 16 residues. V lost 1 base to trimming and J lost 1 base, with 13 bases between them. CDR3 bases: TGCGCCAGCAGCCAAGGTACGAGCAGGGGGAACACTGAAGCTTTCTTT. Translation: CASSQGTSRGNTEAFF.

This clone has only one observation. The chain couples TRBV11-2 to TRBJ1-2; TRBD1 might be the D (6 bases). CDR1 and CDR2 (germline): SGHAT, FQNNGV. The CDR3 contains 15 residues. V was shortened by 7 bases and J by 4 bases, with 19 bases between the two germline ends. CDR3 DNA: TGTGCCAGCACCCTCACCCAGGGGCTGGGCTATGGCTACACCTTC. It encodes CASTLTQGLGYGYTF.

CDR3 protein: CASSSDRGRVKLFF. Written as DNA, the CDR3 is TGTGCCAGCAGCTCGGACAGGGGGCGCGTAAAACTGTTTTTT. This chain uses TRBV7-9 with TRBJ1-4, with 11 bases matching TRBD1. The V segment lost 4 bases and the J segment 10 bases; nucleotides outside the gene matches: 5. The germline V gene encodes CDR1 SEHNR and CDR2 FQNEAQ (reference sequence). The CDR3 length is 14 residues.

This sequence joins TRBV2 and TRBJ2-1; D gene unclear. Germline CDR1 SNHLY, CDR2 FYNNEI. CDR3 size: 12 residues. V shed 6 bases and J shed 7 bases, with 10 bases lying between them. The CDR3 here is CASSLEGNEQFF. The CDR3 coding sequence is TGTGCCAGCAGCCTGGAAGGGAATGAGCAGTTCTTC.

A single count supports this clone. This chain connects TRBV6-5 to TRBJ1-2, with D maybe TRBD1 (6 bases). The germline V gene has CDR1 MNHEY and CDR2 SVGAGI. The ends were cut back, 6 bases at V and 4 bases at J, with 18 bases in the middle. CDR3 size: 15 residues. Here the CDR3 DNA reads TGTGCCAGCAGCAAAAGGGGGAGGGATCCCTATGGCTACACCTTC. This codes for CASSKRGRDPYGYTF.

The chain combines TRBV6-2 or TRBV6-3 with TRBJ2-7; perhaps TRBD1 as D (5 bases). This CDR3 is 14 amino acids long. V lost 6 bases and J 0 bases, leaving 12 bases between the germline ends. Looked up from germline, CDR1 is MNHEY and CDR2 is SVGEGT. The DNA of the CDR3 is TGTGCCAGCAGCCAGGACACGGCCTCCTACGAGCAGTACTTC. This codes for CASSQDTASYEQYF.

The chain has TRBV5-1 and TRBJ2-5, with 9 bases identical to TRBD1. Unmatched junction bases numbered 4, after V lost 0 bases and J lost 4 bases. CDR1 SGHRS and CDR2 YFSETQ come from the germline V gene. The CDR3 spans 15 residues. In DNA, the CDR3 is TGCGCCAGCAGCTTGGATGGACAGGGGAGAGAGACCCAGTACTTC. Protein: CASSLDGQGRETQYF.

The chain has TRBV20-1 and TRBJ1-4; D unresolved. Germline loops: CDR1 DFQATT, CDR2 SNEGSKA (reference sequence). V dropped 1 base and J dropped 5 bases, with 2 bases sitting between them. This CDR3 contains 11 residues. The CDR3 protein is CSARGNEKLFF. As DNA, the CDR3 is TGCAGTGCTAGAGGCAATGAAAAACTGTTTTTT.

V gene TRBV28 combines with J gene TRBJ1-4; D gene unclear. The length of the CDR3 is 15 residues. Trimming took 3 bases from V and 2 from J, leaving 10 bases between them. The germline V gene has CDR1 MDHEN and CDR2 SYDVKM. The CDR3 reads CASSFLGETNEKLFF. The CDR3 coding sequence is TGTGCCAGCAGTTTTTTGGGCGAGACTAATGAAAAACTGTTTTTT.

This rearrangement joins TRBV11-2 to TRBJ2-2; D call uncertain. The V gene's germline CDR1 is SGHAT and CDR2 FQNNGV. Trimming stripped 0 bases from V and 0 bases from J, with 2 bases between. CDR3 size: 14 residues. CDR3 DNA sequence: TGTGCCAGCAGCTTAGAATCGAACACCGGGGAGCTGTTTTTT. Translation gives CASSLESNTGELFF. Using reference TRBV11-2 and TRBJ2-2 for the parts outside the CDR3, the full variable domain is EAGVAQSPRYKIIEKRQSVAFWCNPISGHATLYWYQQILGQGPKLLIQFQNNGVVDDSQLPKDRFSAERLKGVDSTLKIQPAKLEDSAVYLCASSLESNTGELFFGEGSRLTVL.

The rearrangement joins TRBV10-1 to TRBJ2-7; no clear D. The CDR3 length is 13 residues. V was trimmed by 3 bases and J by 5 bases, leaving 11 bases between them. Germline-derived CDR1 and CDR2 are WNHNN and SYGVQD (reference sequence). CDR3 amino acids: CASSDVLRNEQYF. In DNA, the CDR3 is TGCGCCAGCAGTGACGTCCTTCGGAACGAGCAGTACTTC.

This clone was recorded once. The chain couples TRBV4-3 to TRBJ1-3, with D unclear. V shed 0 bases and J shed 4 bases, with 13 bases lying between them. The CDR3 covers 16 residues. CDR1 and CDR2 (germline): LGHNA, YSLEER. The CDR3 reads CASSQEYRYSGNTIYF. DNA for the CDR3: TGCGCCAGCAGCCAAGAATATCGGTATTCGGGAAACACCATATATTTT.

J is TRBJ2-7 and V is TRBV6-5, with unresolved D. The germline V and J ends were trimmed by 5 bases and 2 bases, with 13 bases remaining between them. This CDR3 region has 14 residues. CDR1 and CDR2 (germline): MNHEY, SVGAGI. The CDR3 spells CASSPSPYTYEQYF. CDR3 DNA sequence: TGTGCCAGCAGTCCGAGTCCCTACACCTACGAGCAGTACTTC.

The chain recombines TRBV5-1 with TRBJ2-7; 10 bases map to TRBD1. Germline assignment: CDR1 SGHRS and CDR2 YFSETQ. Trimming at V came to 4 bases and at J to 6 bases, leaving 10 bases not matched to a gene. This CDR3 contains 15 residues. CDR3 nucleotides: TGCGCCAGCAGCCTCCGGACAGGGGGTGAGGGCGAGCAGTACTTC. This sequence encodes CASSLRTGGEGEQYF.

The chain joins TRBV28 to TRBJ1-1, with no clear D. CDR1 is MDHEN, CDR2 SYDVKM, per germline. Trimming took off 3 bases at V and 1 base at J, with 9 bases between the two ends. The CDR3 has 14 amino acids. The CDR3: CASSFVGTNTEAFF. The CDR3 DNA sequence: TGTGCCAGCAGTTTCGTGGGAACGAACACTGAAGCTTTCTTT.

This chain connects TRBV19 to TRBJ1-2, with 10 bases that match TRBD1. The germline gives CDR1 LNHDA, CDR2 SQIVND (reference sequence). J was trimmed by 4 bases and V by 9 bases; bases with no gene match: 8. The CDR3 runs to 14 residues. The CDR3 DNA reads TGTGCCAGCCGCCGGGACAGGGGTGCCTATGGCTACACCTTC. This translates into CASRRDRGAYGYTF.

The V and J genes are TRBV19 and TRBJ2-7; D not certain. Per germline, CDR1 LNHDA and CDR2 SQIVND (reference sequence). This CDR3 is 14 amino acids long. V lost 2 bases to trimming and J lost 3 bases, with 11 bases between them. This chain's CDR3 is CASSISETGYEQYF. In DNA form, the CDR3 reads TGTGCCAGTAGTATAAGTGAGACGGGCTACGAGCAGTACTTC. The variable domain in full, completed from reference TRBV19 and TRBJ2-7, reads DGGITQSPKYLFRKEGQNVTLSCEQNLNHDAMYWYRQDPGQGLRLIYYSQIVNDFQKGDIAEGYSVSREKKESFPLTVTSAQKNPTAFYLCASSISETGYEQYFGPGTRLTVT.

The V gene is TRBV2, the J gene TRBJ1-1; no firm D call. Germline V gene sequence: CDR1 SNHLY, CDR2 FYNNEI. The CDR3 totals 11 residues. V lost 6 bases and J lost 10, with 12 bases in between. CDR3 protein: CASRRTGGAFF. CDR3 coding DNA: TGTGCCAGCAGACGGACGGGAGGAGCTTTCTTT.

The chain uses TRBV7-7 and TRBJ2-3; 7 positions agree with TRBD2. The V gene's germline CDR1 is SSHAT and CDR2 FNYEAQ (reference sequence). The V and J ends lost 5 bases and 0 bases, in that order; junction bases with no gene match: 5. CDR3 size: 15 residues. The CDR3 protein is CASSRTRTSTDTQYF. The CDR3 DNA sequence: TGTGCCAGCAGCCGGACTAGGACTAGCACAGATACGCAGTATTTT.